The present TCR beta chain was sequenced within a study of T cell responses to AZD1222 COVID-19 vaccine. The assay was immunoSEQ multiplex PCR, and TCRdb's table has in-frame clones only and misses some. The data show roughly 120,000 clones, with 88% seen just once and under 4.5% held by the top ten. The germline gives CDR1 LGHNT, CDR2 FRNRAP. This CDR3 comprises 14 residues. Trimming stripped 1 base from V and 4 bases from J, with 10 bases between. The rearrangement uses TRBV12-5 and TRBJ1-1; D gene unclear. Sequences were derived from peripheral blood, sampled on day 0 of AZD1222 vaccination. The sequence was obtained from an adult in good health. DNA for the CDR3: TGTGCTAGTGGTTTGGAACGGTCCGGCACTGAAGCTTTCTTT. Amino acid sequence: CASGLERSGTEAFF.